The present T cell receptor beta chain was sequenced within a study of blood T cell repertoires in COVID-19. Methods used by the authors: Reference gene primers were amplified, and this amplification served to estimate nucleated cell counts. Clones were sequenced by immunoSEQ multiplex PCR, and TCRdb holds only the in-frame ones, with some missing. Clone size and V and J calls were adopted from that table, with D and trimming inferred from the DNA. The sample has fewer than 200,000 clones, more than 65% seen once; the top ten hold roughly 15%. Participants were aged roughly 18 to 90 years from around 24 US areas. Grouping used clinical history reported by participants in a survey and questionnaire. Recovery meant two consecutive negative NP/OP PCR tests, professional clearance, or resolved symptoms. J gave up 4 bases and V 2 bases, and 4 bases lay outside the gene matches. The CDR3 contains 15 residues. The germline CDR1 and CDR2 sequences are MNHEY and SMNVEV (reference sequence).

The sequence was obtained from a man aged 45-60 years who had recovered from COVID-19. Specimen: PBMCs or T cells enriched from blood (not recorded which). The chain carries TRBV27 and TRBJ2-1, with TRBD2 matching 8 bases. The CDR3: CASSLMSSGYNEQFF. As DNA, the CDR3 is TGTGCCAGCAGTTTAATGTCTAGCGGGTACAATGAGCAGTTCTTC.